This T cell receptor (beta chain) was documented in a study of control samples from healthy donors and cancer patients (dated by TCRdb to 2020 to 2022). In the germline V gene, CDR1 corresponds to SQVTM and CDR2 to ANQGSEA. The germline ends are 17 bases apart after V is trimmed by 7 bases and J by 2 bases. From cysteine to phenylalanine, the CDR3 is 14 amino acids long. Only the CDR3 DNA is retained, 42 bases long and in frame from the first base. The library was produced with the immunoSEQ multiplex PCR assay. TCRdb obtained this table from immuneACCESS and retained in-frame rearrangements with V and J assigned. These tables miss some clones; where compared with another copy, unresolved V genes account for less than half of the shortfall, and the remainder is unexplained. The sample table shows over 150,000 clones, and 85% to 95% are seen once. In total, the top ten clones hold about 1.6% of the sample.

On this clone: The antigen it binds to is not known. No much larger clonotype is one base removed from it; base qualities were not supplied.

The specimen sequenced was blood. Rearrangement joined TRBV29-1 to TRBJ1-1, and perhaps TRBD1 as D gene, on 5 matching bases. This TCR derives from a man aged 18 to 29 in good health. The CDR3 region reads CSATRDRLNTEAFF. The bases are TGCAGCGCAACTCGGGACCGATTAAACACTGAAGCTTTCTTT.